A single sample gave rise to the 9 T cell receptor beta chains below, sequenced in a study of T cell repertoires in cytomegalovirus infection. One entry per CDR3 protein results from TCRdb running MiXCR on the reads. The sample includes around 340,000 distinct CDR3 sequences, just under 30% of them seen just once. These TCRs' antigens remain unknown. Specimen: cultured PBMCs, collected from culture after CMV antigen stimulation. The receptors originated from a human donor in good health (CMV status not recorded). Some clones in this sample may be carry-over from other donors' samples.

The chain links TRBV6-6 to TRBJ2-7; D tentatively fits TRBD1 or TRBD2 (5 bases each). V was cut by 2 bases and J by 1 base, with 12 bases left in between. The CDR3 consists of 15 residues. Germline CDR1 reads MNHNY; CDR2 reads SVGAGI (reference sequence). The CDR3 reads CASSYLGTDSYEQYF. The DNA of the CDR3 is TGTGCCAGCAGTTACCTCGGGACGGATTCCTACGAGCAGTACTTC.

The sample holds a few counts of this clonotype. The genes are TRBV11-2 and TRBJ2-5; 7 bases map to TRBD2. Germline-derived CDR1 and CDR2 are SGHAT and FQNNGV. The trim removed 6 bases at V and 2 bases at J, leaving 12 bases unmatched. The CDR3 spans 16 residues. Written as DNA, the CDR3 is TGTGCCAGCAGACAGTGGGGGGGAGGTCCGCAAGAGACCCAGTACTTC. Translation gives CASRQWGGGPQETQYF.

In its sample, this clonotype was seen a few times. This rearrangement joins TRBV27 to TRBJ2-7, with 10 bases matching TRBD2. CDR1 is MNHEY, CDR2 SMNVEV, per germline (reference sequence). The CDR3 spans 15 residues. V shed 7 bases, J shed 2 bases, and the junction held 8 bases outside the gene matches. DNA of the CDR3: TGTGCCAGCACCCCTGGGACTAGCGTGGCCTACGAGCAGTACTTC. Amino acid sequence: CASTPGTSVAYEQYF.

This rearrangement joins TRBV20-1 to TRBJ2-1; 10 bases line up with TRBD2. Per germline, CDR1 DFQATT and CDR2 SNEGSKA (reference sequence). This CDR3 contains 13 residues. V was clipped by 6 bases and J by 2 bases; unmatched bases: 1. In DNA, the CDR3 is TGCAGTGCCGGGACTAGCGCCTACAATGAGCAGTTCTTC. It is translated as CSAGTSAYNEQFF.

This clonotype was detected a few times. This sequence joins TRBV6-1 and TRBJ2-3; 12 nucleotides line up with TRBD2. Germline loops: CDR1 MNHNS, CDR2 SASEGT. The CDR3 is made up of 16 amino acids. V was clipped by 3 bases and J by 2 bases; unmatched bases: 3. Here the CDR3 DNA reads TGTGCCAGCAGTGAGCTAGCGGGAGGGCCCACAGATACGCAGTATTTT. This gives the protein CASSELAGGPTDTQYF.

Many counts were recorded for this clonotype. V usage is TRBV7-8 and J usage is TRBJ1-1, with D hard to call. CDR1 is SGHVS, CDR2 FQNEAQ, per germline. V lost 10 bases, J lost 0 bases, and 15 bases lay in between. This CDR3 spans 14 amino acids. The CDR3 region is CATARVEMNTEAFF. The DNA of the CDR3 is TGTGCCACCGCCCGAGTGGAGATGAACACTGAAGCTTTCTTT.

In its sample, this clonotype was seen a few times. The chain carries TRBV20-1 and TRBJ2-2; TRBD2 matches 13 bases. V lost 5 bases and J lost 4; bases outside the gene matches: 7. The CDR3 totals 16 residues. Germline V lookup: CDR1 DFQATT, CDR2 SNEGSKA (reference sequence). The CDR3 DNA reads as TGCAGTGCTTCCGGACTAGCGGGAGATGTCACCGGGGAGCTGTTTTTT. Translating it yields CSASGLAGDVTGELFF.

This clonotype was observed many times. The chain has TRBV7-2 and TRBJ2-1; D perhaps matches TRBD2 (6 bases). This CDR3 spans 14 amino acids. V lost 4 bases, J lost 10 bases, and 17 bases lay in between. Looked up from germline, CDR1 is SGHTA and CDR2 is FQGNSA. Here the CDR3 reads CASSSRRRGGEQFF. In DNA form, the CDR3 reads TGTGCCAGCAGCTCCCGGCGGCGGGGCGGGGAGCAGTTCTTC.

CDR3 residues: CASSTSRESGNTIYF. The DNA for the CDR3 is TGTGCCAGCAGTACGAGCAGGGAGTCCGGAAACACCATATATTTT. This rearrangement joins TRBV27 to TRBJ1-3, with D possibly being TRBD1 (5 bases). The V gene lost 5 bases and the J gene lost 4 bases, with 15 bases spanning the gap. Germline values: CDR1 MNHEY, CDR2 SMNVEV (reference sequence). The CDR3 runs 15 residues.